This T cell receptor beta chain derives from a study of blood T cell repertoires in COVID-19. Overall study context: Acute and convalescent COVID-19 samples came from the United States, Italy and Spain.

The length of the CDR3 is 16 residues. The trim removed 5 bases at V and 3 bases at J, leaving 7 bases unmatched. The germline V gene encodes CDR1 SNHLY and CDR2 FYNNEI. Authors' data handling: The authors estimated nucleated cell counts from reference gene primer amplification. TCRdb's table, derived via immunoSEQ multiplex PCR, lists solely in-frame clones and lacks some. The DNA gave D and trimming, while V, J and clone size come from that table. The table records over 250,000 clones, more than 90% of them present only once. Seattle patients were enrolled while actively infected and followed longitudinally.

The chain joins TRBV2 to TRBJ2-2; 9 bases fit TRBD2. The specimen was peripheral blood. This TCR derives from a person aged 18 to 35 with COVID-19, enrolled during active disease. The CDR3 is CASSLEREAYTGELFF. CDR3 coding DNA: TGTGCCAGCAGTCTAGAGCGGGAGGCCTACACCGGGGAGCTGTTTTTT. Full variable domain (rest looked up from reference TRBV2 and TRBJ2-2): EPEVTQTPSHQVTQMGQEVILRCVPISNHLYFYWYRQILGQKVEFLVSFYNNEISEKSEIFDDQFSVERPDGSNFTLKIRSTKLEDSAMYFCASSLEREAYTGELFFGEGSRLTVL.